A selection of T cell receptor beta chains follows, all from one sample in a study of blood T cell repertoires in COVID-19. Assay used: immunoSEQ multiplex PCR; TCRdb lists only in-frame clones, some missing. The repertoire includes 310,000 or so clones, 80% to 90% of them detected once, and 1% sits in the top ten. The sample consisted of peripheral blood. These receptors were taken from a man aged 45-65 years with active or convalescent COVID-19. CDR3s include the opening cysteine and the closing phenylalanine or tryptophan. The D gene is left open where the match is weak. A row's size may be missing; if present it is once, few, many or a size class.

TRBV7-6	-	-	TRBJ2-2	TGTGCCAGCAGCTTAGCAGGGGGGAACACCGGGGAGCTGTTTTTT	CASSLAGGNTGELFF
TRBV28	-	TRBD2	TRBJ2-7	TGTGCCAGCAGTTCCGGCGGGACTAGCGGGGAAGAGCAGTACTTC	CASSSGGTSGEEQYF
TRBV6-1	-	TRBD2	TRBJ2-7	TGTGCCAGCAGTGCTGGACTAGCGGGACTGATACTTTACGAGCAGTACTTC	CASSAGLAGLILYEQYF
TRBV6-5	-	-	TRBJ2-7	TGTGCCAGCAGTTACTCCCGGGGCTCCTACGAGCAGTACTTC	CASSYSRGSYEQYF
TRBV4-1	-	TRBD1	TRBJ1-1	TGCGCCAGCAGCCAAGGACAGGGCACTGAAGCTTTCTTT	CASSQGQGTEAFF
TRBV5-1	-	TRBD1	TRBJ1-4	TGCGCCAGCAGCCACGGGACAGGCAGCGAAAAACTGTTTTTT	CASSHGTGSEKLFF
TRBV7-2	-	-	TRBJ2-1	TGTGCCTCCCAGGGCGCCCACTCCTACAATGAGCAGTTCTTC	CASQGAHSYNEQFF
TRBV7-3	once	TRBD1	TRBJ1-2	TGTGCCAGCAGCTTTGGGACAGATCCGAGGGATTCGGGCTACACCTTC	CASSFGTDPRDSGYTF
TRBV11-2	-	-	TRBJ2-5	TGTGCCAGCAGCTTGTCTCAGGGTTCGAGAGAGACCCAGTACTTC	CASSLSQGSRETQYF
TRBV29-1	-	TRBD1	TRBJ2-1	TGCAGCGTTCAGGGGGCGCGAAATGAGCAGTTCTTC	CSVQGARNEQFF
TRBV6-2/TRBV6-3	-	-	TRBJ1-5	TGTGCCAGCAGTCGTCTACCCCCGGCAGGCGTGAATCAGCCCCAGCATTTT	CASSRLPPAGVNQPQHF
TRBV6-2/TRBV6-3	-	TRBD1	TRBJ1-5	TGTGCCAGCAGTTACTCGATGTATGGACAGGGGGATACTAGCAATCAGCCCCAGCATTTT	CASSYSMYGQGDTSNQPQHF
TRBV28	-	-	TRBJ2-7	TGTGCCAGCAGTCTAGGACAGGGAGGGGAGCAGTACTTC	CASSLGQGGEQYF
TRBV18	-	-	TRBJ1-2	TGTGCCAGCTCACCAAGGAAGGGGGTCTATGGCTACACCTTC	CASSPRKGVYGYTF
TRBV7-9	-	TRBD1	TRBJ2-5	TGTGCCAGCAGCTTGACACAGGGGGGTGGGCAAGAGACCCAGTACTTC	CASSLTQGGGQETQYF
TRBV6-5	-	TRBD1	TRBJ1-2	TGTGCCAGCAGTCCGGACAGGGGAAGTGGCTACACCTTC	CASSPDRGSGYTF
TRBV4-3	-	TRBD1	TRBJ2-1	TGCGCCAGCAGCCAAACCTCGGGACAGGGGGTCAACTACAATGAGCAGTTCTTC	CASSQTSGQGVNYNEQFF
TRBV5-1	-	-	TRBJ1-2	TGCGCCAGCAGCTTGACCGGGGACTCAGGGCGAAGGAATGGCTACACCTTC	CASSLTGDSGRRNGYTF
TRBV18	-	-	TRBJ2-1	TGTGCCAGCTCACCACTCACAGGAGCGGGACAAGTTGGTGAGCAGTTCTTC	CASSPLTGAGQVGEQFF
TRBV7-8	few	TRBD2	TRBJ2-5	TGTGCCAGCAGCTTAGGAAAGGCTAGCGGACTCCAAGAGACCCAGTACTTC	CASSLGKASGLQETQYF
TRBV5-6	-	-	TRBJ2-3	TGTGCCAGCAGCCCGGTTGGAAGGGGCGACGCAGATACGCAGTATTTT	CASSPVGRGDADTQYF
TRBV4-2	-	TRBD2	TRBJ2-1	TGTGCCAGCAGCCAAAATAGCGGGAGGGCCACCAATGAGCAGTTCTTC	CASSQNSGRATNEQFF
TRBV7-9	-	-	TRBJ2-7	TGTGCCAGCAGCCAGAATCAGTACGAGCAGTACTTC	CASSQNQYEQYF
TRBV11-2	-	TRBD1	TRBJ1-6	TGTGCCAGCAGCTTAGACGTAACAGGGGGCGCGGGAAATTCACCCCTCCACTTT	CASSLDVTGGAGNSPLHF
TRBV12-2	-	-	TRBJ2-1	TGTGCAAGTCGCTTGCGAGTAAGGGCCTTCACTTCTAGCGGGGCGACTTCATCCTACAATGAGCAGTTCTTC	CASRLRVRAFTSSGATSSYNEQFF
TRBV2	-	-	TRBJ2-2	TGTGCCAGCACTCAGGGGTTTGAGACCGGGGAGCTGTTTTTT	CASTQGFETGELFF
TRBV7-9	-	-	TRBJ2-6	TGTGCCAGCAGCCTGAGATCTGGGGCCAACGTCCTGACTTTC	CASSLRSGANVLTF